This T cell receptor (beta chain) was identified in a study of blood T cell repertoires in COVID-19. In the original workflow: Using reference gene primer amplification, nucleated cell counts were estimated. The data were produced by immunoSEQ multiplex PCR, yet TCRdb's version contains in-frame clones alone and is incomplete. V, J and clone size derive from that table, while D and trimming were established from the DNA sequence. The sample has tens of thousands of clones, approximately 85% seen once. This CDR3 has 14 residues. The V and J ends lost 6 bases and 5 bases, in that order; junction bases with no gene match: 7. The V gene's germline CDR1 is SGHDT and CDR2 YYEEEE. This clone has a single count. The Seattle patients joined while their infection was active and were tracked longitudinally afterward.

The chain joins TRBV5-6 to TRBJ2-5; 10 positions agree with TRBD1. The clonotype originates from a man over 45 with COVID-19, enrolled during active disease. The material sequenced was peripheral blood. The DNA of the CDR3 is TGTGCCAGCACCCCGACAGGGGGCGGTGAGACCCAGTACTTC. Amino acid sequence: CASTPTGGGETQYF.